Listed here is a single TCR beta chain. The data were obtained in a study of blood T cell repertoires in COVID-19. At the level of the study: Spain, Italy and the United States supplied samples that represented acute and convalescent COVID-19.

The CDR3 spans 16 residues. Using immunoSEQ multiplex PCR, the repertoire was profiled, and TCRdb retains in-frame clones only, with some absent. This table holds roughly 120,000 clones, around 90% found once. The rearrangement joins TRBV21-1 to TRBJ2-2; the table's TRBD2 call for D was not verified on the DNA. TRBV21-1 is a pseudogene locus. This clonotype was obtained from a woman between 45 and 65 years old with active or convalescent COVID-19. Material: peripheral blood. CDR3 nucleotide sequence: TGTGCCAGCAGCCACGGACTAGCGGGGGGCACCGGGGAGCTGTTTTTT. Its protein product is CASSHGLAGGTGELFF.